Shown below are 27 T cell receptor beta chains from a single sample sequenced in a study of T cell responses to AZD1222 COVID-19 vaccine. Some clones are missing from TCRdb's copy, which holds only in-frame ones; the method was immunoSEQ multiplex PCR. The table has 110,000 to 150,000 clones, 85% to 95% seen once. The material sequenced was peripheral blood, taken on day 0 of AZD1222 vaccination. These receptors were collected from an adult in good health.

The genes are TRBV6-5 and TRBJ1-5, with a tentative D call TRBD1 (6 bases). Trimming shortened V by 5 bases and J by 0 bases, and 11 bases separated the two germline ends. CDR1 is MNHEY, CDR2 SVGAGI, per germline. The CDR3 sequence is 15 residues long. The DNA of the CDR3 is TGTGCCAGCAGTCTTACAGGGTTTAGCAATCAGCCCCAGCATTTT. This encodes CASSLTGFSNQPQHF.

In its sample, this clone was seen once. The CDR3 sequence is CASSTRQGETQYF. CDR3 bases: TGTGCCAGTAGTACAAGACAGGGGGAGACCCAGTACTTC. The chain is built from TRBV19 and TRBJ2-5; 8 bases line up with TRBD1. The V segment lost 4 bases and the J segment 5 bases; nucleotides outside the gene matches: 3. The CDR3 has 13 amino acids. Per the germline V gene, CDR1 is LNHDA and CDR2 is SQIVND (reference sequence).

The genes are TRBV6-5 and TRBJ2-7, with D hard to call. CDR1 is MNHEY, CDR2 SVGAGI, per germline. The V gene lost 7 bases and the J gene lost 1 base, with 8 bases spanning the gap. The CDR3 has 12 amino acids. The CDR3 loop is CASTAASYEQYF. CDR3 bases: TGTGCCAGCACGGCGGCTTCCTACGAGCAGTACTTC.

This clone was seen a single time. This sequence joins TRBV12-3 or TRBV12-4 and TRBJ1-1; no clear D gene. CDR3 length: 11 amino acids. V dropped 7 bases and J dropped 4 bases, with 7 bases sitting between them. The DNA for the CDR3 is TGTGCCAGCAATACGGGCACTGAAGCTTTCTTT. Protein product: CASNTGTEAFF.

The V call is TRBV3-1 (or the pseudogene TRBV3-2), the J call TRBJ1-2, with a possible D match to TRBD1 (6 bases). V dropped 0 bases and J dropped 8 bases, with 22 bases sitting between them. The germline V gene has CDR1 LGHDT and CDR2 YNNKEL (reference sequence). This CDR3 is built from 17 residues. The CDR3 spells CASSQDGFTGSPPGYTF. The CDR3 coding sequence is TGTGCCAGCAGCCAAGATGGCTTCACAGGGTCGCCCCCCGGCTACACCTTC.

The chain recombines TRBV7-2 with TRBJ1-5, with unresolved D. The CDR3 runs 15 residues. CDR1 and CDR2 from the germline V gene are SGHTA and FQGNSA. Trimming removed 4 bases from V and 0 bases from J, with 10 bases in between. CDR3 nucleotides: TGTGCCAGCAGCTCCCGAGATTATAGCAATCAGCCCCAGCATTTT. Amino acids: CASSSRDYSNQPQHF. Combining the CDR3 with reference TRBV7-2 and TRBJ1-5 gives the whole variable domain GAGVSQSPSNKVTEKGKDVELRCDPISGHTALYWYRQSLGQGLEFLIYFQGNSAPDKSGLPSDRFSAERTGGSVSTLTIQRTQQEDSAVYLCASSSRDYSNQPQHFGDGTRLSIL.

The chain uses TRBV19 and TRBJ2-7, with TRBD2 matching 8 bases. Germline loops: CDR1 LNHDA, CDR2 SQIVND (reference sequence). This CDR3 region has 13 residues. V lost 4 bases, J lost 5 bases, and 4 bases stayed unmatched. CDR3 in amino acids: CASSKAGGNEQYF. The DNA of the CDR3 is TGTGCCAGTAGTAAGGCGGGGGGCAACGAGCAGTACTTC.

The J gene is TRBJ1-1, the V gene TRBV9; D is ambiguous. Trimming pared 4 bases from V and 5 bases from J, leaving 12 bases between. The CDR3 length is 13 residues. The V gene's germline CDR1 is SGDLS and CDR2 YYNGEE. The CDR3 sequence: CASSPPLRTEAFF. DNA of the CDR3: TGTGCCAGCAGCCCACCCTTGAGAACTGAAGCTTTCTTT.

The chain combines TRBV30 with TRBJ1-2; 9 bases are shared with TRBD1. The CDR3 totals 13 residues. With 5 bases clipped from V and 10 bases from J, the junction kept 11 bases outside the gene matches. Per the germline V gene, CDR1 is GTSNPN and CDR2 is SVGIG (reference sequence). The CDR3 DNA sequence: TGTGCCTGGGCTAAAAGACAGGGGGGTTACTACACCTTC. It encodes CAWAKRQGGYYTF.

V usage is TRBV19 and J usage is TRBJ1-4; a possible D gene is TRBD1 (5 bases). Germline loops: CDR1 LNHDA, CDR2 SQIVND (reference sequence). V lost 4 bases to trimming and J lost 6 bases, with 12 bases between them. CDR3 length: 14 amino acids. CDR3: CASSTQARDEKLFF. CDR3 DNA sequence: TGTGCCAGTAGTACACAGGCCCGAGATGAAAAACTGTTTTTT. Full variable domain (outside the CDR3, taken from reference TRBV19 and TRBJ1-4): DGGITQSPKYLFRKEGQNVTLSCEQNLNHDAMYWYRQDPGQGLRLIYYSQIVNDFQKGDIAEGYSVSREKKESFPLTVTSAQKNPTAFYLCASSTQARDEKLFFGSGTQLSVL.

The rearrangement uses TRBV11-3 and TRBJ1-1; no reliable D call. The V gene's germline CDR1 is SGHNT and CDR2 YENEEA. V lost 4 bases and J 1 base, leaving 16 bases between the germline ends. The CDR3 runs 16 residues. CDR3 sequence (DNA): TGTGCCAGCAGCTCTTTAGCGGAACTCACGAACACTGAAGCTTTCTTT. Protein sequence: CASSSLAELTNTEAFF.

V and J are TRBV3-1 (or the pseudogene TRBV3-2) and TRBJ2-5, with 7 bases lining up with TRBD1. V shed 0 bases, J shed 9 bases, and the junction held 1 base outside the gene matches. The CDR3 is 12 amino acids. CDR1 and CDR2 from the germline V gene are LGHDT and YNNKEL (reference sequence). CDR3 in amino acids: CASSQDRGPQYF. The CDR3 nucleotides read TGTGCCAGCAGCCAAGATAGGGGGCCCCAGTACTTC.

This chain links TRBV18 with TRBJ1-2, with D tentatively TRBD1 (5 bases). CDR1 KGHSH and CDR2 LQKENI come from the germline V gene. This CDR3 has 14 residues. Trimming took off 2 bases at V and 7 bases at J, with 14 bases between the two ends. The DNA of the CDR3 is TGTGCCAGCTCACCAACACAGGAGCGGGGTGGCTACACCTTC. It specifies CASSPTQERGGYTF.

The genes are TRBV27 and TRBJ1-2, with TRBD1 as a possible D gene (5 bases). In germline, CDR1 is MNHEY, CDR2 SMNVEV (reference sequence). The CDR3 sequence is 14 residues long. V was trimmed by 3 bases and J by 4 bases, leaving 12 bases between them. As DNA, the CDR3 is TGTGCCAGCAGTTTTCAAGGGGCGGCCTATGGCTACACCTTC. Translating it yields CASSFQGAAYGYTF.

This sequence joins TRBV27 and TRBJ2-6; D remains ambiguous. The CDR3 has 15 residues. Trimming pared 5 bases from V and 2 bases from J, leaving 10 bases between. Looked up from germline, CDR1 is MNHEY and CDR2 is SMNVEV (reference sequence). In nucleotides, the CDR3 is TGTGCCAGCAGTCCAGACGGTACTGGGGCCAACGTCCTGACTTTC. Translating gives CASSPDGTGANVLTF.

V gene TRBV13 combines with J gene TRBJ1-1; weak D call: TRBD1 (5 bases). With 5 bases removed from V and 1 base from J, the gap between germline ends came to 14 bases. The CDR3 is made up of 15 amino acids. Germline CDR1 and CDR2: PRHDT and FYEKMQ (reference sequence). Here the CDR3 DNA reads TGTGCCAGCAGCGGCCCCGGAGGGGAGAACACTGAAGCTTTCTTT. Amino acid sequence: CASSGPGGENTEAFF.

This chain uses TRBV27 with TRBJ1-2; weak D call: TRBD1 (5 bases). Germline CDR1 MNHEY, CDR2 SMNVEV (reference sequence). V was trimmed by 6 bases and J by 0 bases, leaving 20 bases between them. The CDR3 length is 17 residues. CDR3 region: CASSTRMGESANYGYTF. The CDR3 DNA sequence: TGTGCCAGCAGCACTAGGATGGGGGAAAGCGCTAACTATGGCTACACCTTC.

The J gene is TRBJ1-5, the V gene TRBV19; 7 bases match TRBD1. J gave up 2 bases and V 8 bases, and 0 bases lay outside the gene matches. Germline V gene sequence: CDR1 LNHDA, CDR2 SQIVND (reference sequence). The CDR3 consists of 12 residues. CDR3 amino acids: CASDRGNQPQHF. The CDR3, as DNA: TGTGCCAGTGACAGGGGCAATCAGCCCCAGCATTTT.

This chain uses TRBV11-2 with TRBJ2-7; 7 bases align to TRBD1. V was clipped by 5 bases and J by 2 bases; unmatched bases: 3. From germline, CDR1 is SGHAT and CDR2 FQNNGV. This CDR3 has 13 residues. This chain's CDR3 is CASSRTGPYEQYF. The CDR3 nucleotides are TGTGCCAGCAGCCGGACAGGCCCCTACGAGCAGTACTTC. Full variable domain (missing parts from reference TRBV11-2 and TRBJ2-7): EAGVAQSPRYKIIEKRQSVAFWCNPISGHATLYWYQQILGQGPKLLIQFQNNGVVDDSQLPKDRFSAERLKGVDSTLKIQPAKLEDSAVYLCASSRTGPYEQYFGPGTRLTVT.

This clone was detected only once. The chain recombines TRBV7-3 with TRBJ2-1, with D uncertain. V was trimmed by 2 bases and J by 4 bases, leaving 6 bases between them. The CDR3 extends over 13 amino acids. CDR1 SGHTA and CDR2 FQGTGA come from the germline V gene. CDR3 DNA sequence: TGTGCCAGCAGCTTAGTTCGGTACAATGAGCAGTTCTTC. Protein sequence: CASSLVRYNEQFF.

The chain links TRBV30 to TRBJ2-1, with a possible D match to TRBD2 (7 bases). V shed 3 bases and J shed 9 bases, with 21 bases lying between them. The CDR3 consists of 15 residues. Germline CDR1 is GTSNPN and CDR2 is SVGIG (reference sequence). As DNA, the CDR3 is TGTGCCTGGAGCCAGTTACTGGGGGGGGCGGCTGAGCAGTTCTTC. This sequence encodes CAWSQLLGGAAEQFF.

CDR3 sequence: CASSDTGGTEAFF. In DNA form, the CDR3 reads TGTGCCAGCAGCGATACTGGGGGCACTGAAGCTTTCTTT. This chain uses TRBV3-1 (or the pseudogene TRBV3-2) with TRBJ1-1, with D perhaps TRBD1 (5 bases). The V end lost 5 bases, the J end lost 4 bases, and 11 bases lay between the germline ends. The germline V gene has CDR1 LGHDT and CDR2 YNNKEL (reference sequence). The CDR3 is 13 amino acids.

This clone was observed once. The gene calls are TRBV29-1 and TRBJ1-2; no firm D call. The V and J ends lost 1 base and 4 bases respectively, with 7 bases between them. The CDR3 has 12 residues. CDR1 is SQVTM, CDR2 ANQGSEA, per germline. The CDR3 reads CSVEVLTYGYTF. The CDR3 DNA reads TGCAGCGTTGAAGTTCTCACCTATGGCTACACCTTC.

Only a few counts were recorded for this clone. The gene calls are TRBV30 and TRBJ2-7; TRBD2 matches at 13 bases. J lost 4 bases, V lost 3 bases, and 9 bases had no gene match. Germline CDR1 GTSNPN, CDR2 SVGIG (reference sequence). There are 16 residues in the CDR3. DNA of the CDR3: TGTGCCTGGAGCGCCACTAGCGGGGGGGTATTGTACGAGCAGTACTTC. Protein sequence: CAWSATSGGVLYEQYF.

The chain uses TRBV6-2 or TRBV6-3 and TRBJ2-6; 8 nucleotides align to TRBD1. J lost 0 bases, V lost 6 bases, and 13 bases had no gene match. Per the germline V gene, CDR1 is MNHEY and CDR2 is SVGEGT. The length of the CDR3 is 19 residues. CDR3 sequence (DNA): TGTGCCAGCAGCCCCAGGACAGGGAAACATTTCTCTGGGGCCAACGTCCTGACTTTC. It translates to CASSPRTGKHFSGANVLTF.

The chain combines TRBV20-1 with TRBJ1-1; no definite D call. CDR1 and CDR2 from the germline V gene are DFQATT and SNEGSKA (reference sequence). V was clipped by 3 bases and J by 7 bases, with 12 bases between them. CDR3 length equals 12 residues. CDR3 in amino acids: CSASTRRFEAFF. As DNA, the CDR3 is TGCAGTGCTAGTACCAGACGATTTGAAGCTTTCTTT.

The V call is TRBV11-2, the J call TRBJ2-7; D gene ambiguous. Germline-derived CDR1 and CDR2 are SGHAT and FQNNGV. The CDR3 covers 15 residues. The V and J ends lost 3 bases and 3 bases respectively, with 15 bases between them. The CDR3 protein is CASSLGSSPGYEQYF. The CDR3 region has the DNA TGTGCCAGCAGCTTGGGCAGTTCCCCGGGCTACGAGCAGTACTTC. Drawing the rest from reference TRBV11-2 and TRBJ2-7, the complete variable domain is EAGVAQSPRYKIIEKRQSVAFWCNPISGHATLYWYQQILGQGPKLLIQFQNNGVVDDSQLPKDRFSAERLKGVDSTLKIQPAKLEDSAVYLCASSLGSSPGYEQYFGPGTRLTVT.